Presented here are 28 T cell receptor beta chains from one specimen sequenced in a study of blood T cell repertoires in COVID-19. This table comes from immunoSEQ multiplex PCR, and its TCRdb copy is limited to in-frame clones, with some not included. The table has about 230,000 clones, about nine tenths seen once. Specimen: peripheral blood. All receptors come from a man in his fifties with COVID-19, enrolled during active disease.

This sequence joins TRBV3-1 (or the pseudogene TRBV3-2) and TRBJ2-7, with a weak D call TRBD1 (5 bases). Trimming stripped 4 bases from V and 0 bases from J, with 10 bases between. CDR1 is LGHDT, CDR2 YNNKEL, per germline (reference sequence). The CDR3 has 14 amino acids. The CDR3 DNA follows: TGTGCCAGCAGCCTGGGCAGGGCCTCCTACGAGCAGTACTTC. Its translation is CASSLGRASYEQYF.

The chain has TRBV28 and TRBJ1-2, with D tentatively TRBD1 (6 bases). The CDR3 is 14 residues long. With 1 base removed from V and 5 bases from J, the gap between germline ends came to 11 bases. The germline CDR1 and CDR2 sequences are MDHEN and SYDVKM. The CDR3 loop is CASSLLGALYGYTF. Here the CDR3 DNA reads TGTGCCAGCAGTTTATTGGGGGCACTATATGGCTACACCTTC.

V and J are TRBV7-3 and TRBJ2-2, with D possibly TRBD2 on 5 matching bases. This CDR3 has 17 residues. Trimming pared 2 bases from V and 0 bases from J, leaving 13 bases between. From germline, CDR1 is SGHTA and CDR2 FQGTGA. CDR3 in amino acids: CASSLGSTRANTGELFF. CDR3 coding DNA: TGTGCCAGCAGCTTAGGTTCGACGAGGGCGAACACCGGGGAGCTGTTTTTT.

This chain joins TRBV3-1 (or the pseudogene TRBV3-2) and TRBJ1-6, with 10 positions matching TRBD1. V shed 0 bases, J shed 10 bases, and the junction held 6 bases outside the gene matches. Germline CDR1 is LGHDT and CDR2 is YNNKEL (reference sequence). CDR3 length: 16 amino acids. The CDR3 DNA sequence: TGTGCCAGCAGCCAAGATAGGACAGGGGGTCGCTCACCCCTCCACTTT. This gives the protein CASSQDRTGGRSPLHF.

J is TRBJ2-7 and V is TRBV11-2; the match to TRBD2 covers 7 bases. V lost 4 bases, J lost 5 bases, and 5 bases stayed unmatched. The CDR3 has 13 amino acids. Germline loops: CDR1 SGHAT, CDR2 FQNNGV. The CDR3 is CASSWGEGDEQYF. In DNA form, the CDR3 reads TGTGCCAGCAGCTGGGGGGAGGGAGACGAGCAGTACTTC.

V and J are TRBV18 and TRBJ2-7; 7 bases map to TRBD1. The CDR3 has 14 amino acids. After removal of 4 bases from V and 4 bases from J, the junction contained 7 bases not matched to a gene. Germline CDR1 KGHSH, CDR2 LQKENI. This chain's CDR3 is CASSHGQDPYEQYF. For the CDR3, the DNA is TGTGCCAGCTCACATGGACAGGACCCTTACGAGCAGTACTTC.

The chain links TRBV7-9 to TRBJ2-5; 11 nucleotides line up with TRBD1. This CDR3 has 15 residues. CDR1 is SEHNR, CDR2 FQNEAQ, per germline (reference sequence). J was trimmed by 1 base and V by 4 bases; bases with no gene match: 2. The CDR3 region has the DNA TGTGCCAGCAGCTGGACAGGGGGCATCCAAGAGACCCAGTACTTC. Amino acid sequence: CASSWTGGIQETQYF. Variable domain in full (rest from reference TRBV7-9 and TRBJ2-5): DTGVSQNPRHKITKRGQNVTFRCDPISEHNRLYWYRQTLGQGPEFLTYFQNEAQLEKSRLLSDRFSAERPKGSFSTLEIQRTEQGDSAMYLCASSWTGGIQETQYFGPGTRLLVL.

This chain's CDR3 is CASSQDPRTSGRYTGELFF. Here the CDR3 DNA reads TGTGCCAGCAGCCAAGATCCTCGGACTAGCGGGAGATACACCGGGGAGCTGTTTTTT. The chain combines TRBV3-1 (or the pseudogene TRBV3-2) with TRBJ2-2; 13 positions match TRBD2. V lost 0 bases, J lost 3 bases, and 7 bases stayed unmatched. Germline CDR1 reads LGHDT; CDR2 reads YNNKEL (reference sequence). The CDR3 totals 19 residues.

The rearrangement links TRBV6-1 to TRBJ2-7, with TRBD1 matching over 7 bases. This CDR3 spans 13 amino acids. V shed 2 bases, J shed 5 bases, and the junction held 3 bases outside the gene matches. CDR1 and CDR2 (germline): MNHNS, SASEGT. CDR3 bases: TGTGCCAGCAGTGAATTGACAGGGAACGAGCAGTACTTC. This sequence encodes CASSELTGNEQYF.

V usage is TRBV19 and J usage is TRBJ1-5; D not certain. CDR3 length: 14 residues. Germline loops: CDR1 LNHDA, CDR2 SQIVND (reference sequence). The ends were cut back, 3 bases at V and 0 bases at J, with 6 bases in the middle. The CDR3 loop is CASSIQVSNQPQHF. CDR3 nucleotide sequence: TGTGCCAGTAGTATTCAGGTTAGCAATCAGCCCCAGCATTTT.

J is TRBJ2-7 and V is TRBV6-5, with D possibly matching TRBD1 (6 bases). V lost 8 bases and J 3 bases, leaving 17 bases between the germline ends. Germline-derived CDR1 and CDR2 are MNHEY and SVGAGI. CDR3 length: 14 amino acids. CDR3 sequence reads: CASQKFTGFYEQYF. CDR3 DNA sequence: TGTGCCAGCCAAAAATTTACAGGGTTCTACGAGCAGTACTTC.

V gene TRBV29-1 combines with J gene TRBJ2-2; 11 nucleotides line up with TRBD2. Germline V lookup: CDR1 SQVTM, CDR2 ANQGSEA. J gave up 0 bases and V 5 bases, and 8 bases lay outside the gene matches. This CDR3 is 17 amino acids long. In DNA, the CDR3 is TGCAGCGTTTCACTACTAGCGGGGGCGGCGAACACCGGGGAGCTGTTTTTT. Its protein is CSVSLLAGAANTGELFF.

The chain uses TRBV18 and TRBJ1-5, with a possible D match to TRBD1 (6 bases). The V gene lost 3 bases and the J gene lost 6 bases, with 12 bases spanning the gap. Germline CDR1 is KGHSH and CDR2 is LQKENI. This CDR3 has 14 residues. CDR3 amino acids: CASSPTGRGQPQHF. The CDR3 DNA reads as TGTGCCAGCTCACCCACAGGGAGGGGTCAGCCCCAGCATTTT.

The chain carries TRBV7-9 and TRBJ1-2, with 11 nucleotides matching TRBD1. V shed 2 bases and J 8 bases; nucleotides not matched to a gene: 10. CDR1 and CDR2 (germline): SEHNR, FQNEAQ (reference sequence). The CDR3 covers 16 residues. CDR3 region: CASSLPRTGGAEGYTF. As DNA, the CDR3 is TGTGCCAGCAGCTTACCGAGGACAGGGGGCGCAGAAGGCTACACCTTC.

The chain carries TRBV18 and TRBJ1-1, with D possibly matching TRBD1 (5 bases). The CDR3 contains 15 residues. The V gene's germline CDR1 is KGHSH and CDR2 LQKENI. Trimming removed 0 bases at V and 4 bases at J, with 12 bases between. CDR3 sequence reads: CASSPPAGGGTEAFF. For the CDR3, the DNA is TGTGCCAGCTCACCACCGGCTGGCGGGGGCACTGAAGCTTTCTTT.

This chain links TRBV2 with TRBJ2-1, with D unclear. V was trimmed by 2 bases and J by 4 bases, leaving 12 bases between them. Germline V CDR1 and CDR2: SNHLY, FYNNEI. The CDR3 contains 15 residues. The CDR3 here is CASSEPRSVYNEQFF. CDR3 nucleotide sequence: TGTGCCAGCAGTGAACCCAGATCTGTATACAATGAGCAGTTCTTC. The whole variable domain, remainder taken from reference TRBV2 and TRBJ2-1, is EPEVTQTPSHQVTQMGQEVILRCVPISNHLYFYWYRQILGQKVEFLVSFYNNEISEKSEIFDDQFSVERPDGSNFTLKIRSTKLEDSAMYFCASSEPRSVYNEQFFGPGTRLTVL.

The CDR3 DNA follows: TGTGCCAGCTCGGGCTTTGAGGGAACTGAAGCTTTCTTT. Protein: CASSGFEGTEAFF. The gene calls are TRBV27 and TRBJ1-1; D gene ambiguous. The CDR3 covers 13 residues. Germline V gives CDR1 MNHEY, CDR2 SMNVEV (reference sequence). Trimming removed 8 bases from V and 5 bases from J, with 15 bases in between.

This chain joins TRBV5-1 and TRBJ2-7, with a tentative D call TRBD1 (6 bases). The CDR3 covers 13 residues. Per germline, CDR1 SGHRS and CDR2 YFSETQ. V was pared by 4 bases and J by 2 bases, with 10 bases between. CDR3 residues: CASSQTGPYEQYF. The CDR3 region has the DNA TGCGCCAGCAGCCAAACAGGGCCCTACGAGCAGTACTTC.

Here the CDR3 reads CATSKMNTEAFF. The CDR3 DNA reads as TGTGCCACCAGTAAAATGAACACTGAAGCTTTCTTT. J is TRBJ1-1 and V is TRBV5-4; D not certain. V lost 9 bases, J lost 0 bases, and 9 bases lay in between. The CDR3 is 12 residues long. Germline V CDR1 and CDR2: SGHNT, YYREEE (reference sequence).

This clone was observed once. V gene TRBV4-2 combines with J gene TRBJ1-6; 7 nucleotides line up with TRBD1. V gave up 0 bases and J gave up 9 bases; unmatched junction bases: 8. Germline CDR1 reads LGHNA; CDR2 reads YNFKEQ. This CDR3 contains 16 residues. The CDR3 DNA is TGTGCCAGCAGCCAAGATGTCAGGGGGAAGACTTCACCCCTCCACTTT. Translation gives CASSQDVRGKTSPLHF.

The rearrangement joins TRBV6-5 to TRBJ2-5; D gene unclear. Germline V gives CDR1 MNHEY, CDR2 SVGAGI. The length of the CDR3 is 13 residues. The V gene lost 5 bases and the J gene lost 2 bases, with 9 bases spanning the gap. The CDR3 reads CASSKTEQETQYF. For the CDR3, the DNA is TGTGCCAGCAGTAAAACAGAGCAAGAGACCCAGTACTTC.

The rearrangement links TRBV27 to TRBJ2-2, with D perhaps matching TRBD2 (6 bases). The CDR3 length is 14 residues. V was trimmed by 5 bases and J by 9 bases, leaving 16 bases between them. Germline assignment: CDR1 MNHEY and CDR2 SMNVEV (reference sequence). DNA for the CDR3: TGTGCCAGCAGTCCCCACTTGGAGGGCCGGGAGCTGTTTTTT. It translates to CASSPHLEGRELFF.

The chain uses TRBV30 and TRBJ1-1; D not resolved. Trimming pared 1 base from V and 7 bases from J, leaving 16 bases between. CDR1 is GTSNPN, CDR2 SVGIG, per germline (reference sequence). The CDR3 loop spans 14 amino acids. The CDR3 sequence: CAWSDSWTDFEAFF. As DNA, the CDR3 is TGTGCCTGGAGTGACTCTTGGACGGACTTTGAAGCTTTCTTT.

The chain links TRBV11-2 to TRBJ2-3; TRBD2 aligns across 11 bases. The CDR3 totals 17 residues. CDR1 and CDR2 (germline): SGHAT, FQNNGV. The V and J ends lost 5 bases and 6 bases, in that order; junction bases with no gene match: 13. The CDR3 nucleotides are TGTGCCAGCAGCCCCTCTAGGGCTAGCGGGGGGTTGGATACGCAGTATTTT. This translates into CASSPSRASGGLDTQYF.

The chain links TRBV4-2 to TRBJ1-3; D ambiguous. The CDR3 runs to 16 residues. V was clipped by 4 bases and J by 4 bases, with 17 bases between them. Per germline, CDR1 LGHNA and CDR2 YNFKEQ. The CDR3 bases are TGTGCCAGCAGCCTCGGGTGGGAGGTGAAGGGAAACACCATATATTTT. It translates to CASSLGWEVKGNTIYF.

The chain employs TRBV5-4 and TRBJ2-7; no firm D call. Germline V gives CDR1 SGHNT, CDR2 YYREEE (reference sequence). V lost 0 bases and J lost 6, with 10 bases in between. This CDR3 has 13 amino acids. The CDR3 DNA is TGTGCCAGCAGCTTGGTCTCCGATAGCGAGCAGTACTTC. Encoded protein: CASSLVSDSEQYF.

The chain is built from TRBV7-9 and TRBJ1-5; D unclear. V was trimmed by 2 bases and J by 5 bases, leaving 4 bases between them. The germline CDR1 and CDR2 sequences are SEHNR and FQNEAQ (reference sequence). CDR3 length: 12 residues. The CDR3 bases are TGTGCCAGCAGCTTACGGGATCAGCCCCAGCATTTT. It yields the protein CASSLRDQPQHF.

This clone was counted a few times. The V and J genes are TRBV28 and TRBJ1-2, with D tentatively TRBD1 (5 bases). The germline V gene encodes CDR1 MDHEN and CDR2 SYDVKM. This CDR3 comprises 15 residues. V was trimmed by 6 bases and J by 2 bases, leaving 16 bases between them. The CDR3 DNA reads TGTGCCAGCAGCCTAATTGGGGCAGGAAACTATGGCTACACCTTC. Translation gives CASSLIGAGNYGYTF.